This T cell receptor (beta chain) was recovered during a study of T-cell reconstitution after alpha-beta-depleted transplantation in children. Study observations and caveats: Surviving recipient cells, namely T cells and thymic progenitors, were the source of high day-60 TCRbeta diversity in some patients.

Unique molecular identifiers were used to barcode this TCRbeta library. TCRdb redid the calling of the PCR reads with MiXCR, one entry per CDR3 protein. This table has about 200,000 distinct CDR3 sequences, roughly 6% appearing once. This clonotype was seen a few times. As yet, its antigen is unknown. CDR3 size: 16 residues. Trimming cost V 10 bases and J 0 bases; bases outside gene matches: 11. The TCR originated in a girl under two years old with combined immunodeficiency, due to receive a stem cell transplant. The gene calls are TRBV12-3 or TRBV12-4 and TRBJ1-3; 8 bases agree with TRBD1. Source: PBMCs, taken before TCRalphabeta/CD19-depleted stem cell transplant. Here the CDR3 reads CATARTGRDSGNTIYF. CDR3 coding DNA: TGTGCCACCGCGAGGACAGGGAGGGACTCTGGAAACACCATATATTTT.